The rows below give T cell receptor beta chains drawn from one sample of a study of beta chain features in type 1 diabetes. The data were produced by immunoSEQ multiplex PCR, yet TCRdb's version contains in-frame clones alone and is incomplete. This sample has about 320,000 clones, with about 14% found just once. Sequencing input: central memory CD4+ T cells from blood. Receptors were obtained from a man younger than 40 in good health. Both conserved end residues are part of each CDR3. D genes are given only for firm matches. Clone size is given for some rows only: seen once, a few or many times, or a class if the clone is expanded.

v_gene	abundance	d_gene	j_gene	CDR3aa	CDR3nt
TRBV19	few	.	TRBJ1-5	CASTKEGQFNQPQHF	TGTGCCAGTACCAAGGAAGGACAGTTCAATCAGCCCCAGCATTTT
TRBV18	.	.	TRBJ1-1	CTSSPPNSRNTEAFF	TGTACCAGCTCACCACCGAACAGCAGAAACACTGAAGCTTTCTTT
TRBV25-1	.	TRBD2	TRBJ2-7	CASSLAMGGNEHEQYF	TGTGCCAGCAGCTTGGCCATGGGGGGGAACGAACACGAGCAGTACTTC
TRBV27	many	.	TRBJ1-1	CASSPAKNTEAFF	TGTGCCAGCAGCCCAGCAAAGAACACTGAAGCTTTCTTT
TRBV2	.	.	TRBJ2-1	CASRAGSSYNEQFF	TGTGCCAGCAGGGCGGGATCCTCCTACAATGAGCAGTTCTTC
TRBV11-3	few	TRBD2	TRBJ2-2	CASSFLTSVTGELFF	TGTGCCAGCAGCTTCCTTACTAGCGTCACCGGGGAGCTGTTTTTT
TRBV19	few	.	TRBJ1-1	CASSSRSSGLSEAFF	TGTGCCAGTAGTAGCCGTTCTAGTGGATTATCCGAAGCTTTCTTT
TRBV5-6	few	.	TRBJ1-3	CASSLDGLTASGNTIYF	TGTGCCAGCAGCTTGGATGGGTTGACAGCCTCTGGAAACACCATATATTTT
TRBV5-4	.	.	TRBJ2-5	CASSRDRQETQYF	TGTGCCAGCAGCAGGGACCGCCAAGAGACCCAGTACTTC
TRBV4-3	few	.	TRBJ2-3	CASSQDRLSGDTQYF	TGCGCCAGCAGCCAAGATCGTCTCAGTGGTGATACGCAGTATTTT
TRBV2	.	TRBD1	TRBJ1-1	CASSRQGSTEAFF	TGTGCCAGCAGTCGACAGGGAAGCACTGAAGCTTTCTTT
TRBV29-1	few	TRBD1	TRBJ1-4	CSVPGQTNEKLFF	TGCAGCGTTCCGGGACAGACGAATGAAAAACTGTTTTTT
TRBV2	few	.	TRBJ2-5	CASSQQAIPKETQYF	TGTGCCAGCAGCCAACAGGCAATACCCAAAGAGACCCAGTACTTC
TRBV11-2	few	TRBD2	TRBJ2-1	CASSAASGDNEQFF	TGTGCCAGCAGCGCCGCTAGCGGGGACAATGAGCAGTTCTTC
TRBV9	.	TRBD2	TRBJ2-1	CASSVGGGSSYNEQFF	TGTGCCAGCAGCGTAGGCGGGGGGTCCTCCTACAATGAGCAGTTCTTC
TRBV7-9	few	.	TRBJ2-5	CASSSPAGGETQYF	TGTGCCAGCAGCTCCCCCGCAGGGGGGGAGACCCAGTACTTC
TRBV7-8	.	.	TRBJ1-5	CASSLAGLEGNQPQHF	TGTGCCAGCAGCTTAGCAGGGCTGGAAGGCAATCAGCCCCAGCATTTT
TRBV9	.	.	TRBJ1-6	CASSVGGTPIDSPLHF	TGTGCCAGCAGCGTAGGAGGAACCCCTATTGATTCACCCCTCCACTTT
TRBV9	.	TRBD2	TRBJ2-1	CASSPYGTSGRRDEQFF	TGTGCCAGCAGTCCATACGGGACTAGCGGGAGGAGGGATGAGCAGTTCTTC
TRBV11-2	.	TRBD2	TRBJ2-1	CASSTGLAGVAYNEQFF	TGTGCCAGCAGCACGGGACTAGCGGGAGTCGCCTACAATGAGCAGTTCTTC
TRBV2	.	TRBD2	TRBJ2-5	CASQAGGSQETQYF	TGTGCCAGTCAGGCGGGGGGATCTCAAGAGACCCAGTACTTC
TRBV7-2	few	TRBD2	TRBJ2-7	CASSPGLAGGQFGEQYF	TGTGCCAGCAGCCCCGGACTAGCGGGGGGGCAGTTCGGCGAGCAGTACTTC
TRBV28	.	.	TRBJ1-5	CASSLSPGQGRTGNQPQHF	TGTGCCAGCAGTTTATCCCCCGGGCAGGGGAGGACGGGCAATCAGCCCCAGCATTTT
TRBV5-1	few	TRBD1	TRBJ2-1	CASSVLGTAYNEQFF	TGCGCCAGCAGCGTGCTCGGGACAGCCTACAATGAGCAGTTCTTC
TRBV7-2	few	.	TRBJ2-3	CASSLQGDTQYF	TGTGCCAGCAGCTTACAAGGGGATACGCAGTATTTT
TRBV7-2	few	.	TRBJ1-4	CASSLALGGANEKLFF	TGTGCCAGCAGCTTAGCGTTGGGGGGAGCTAATGAAAAACTGTTTTTT
TRBV5-1	.	.	TRBJ2-3	CASSFQGSTDTQYF	TGCGCCAGCAGCTTCCAGGGGAGCACAGATACGCAGTATTTT
TRBV11-2	.	TRBD2	TRBJ2-1	CASSLAAGGFNEQFF	TGTGCCAGCAGCTTAGCTGCGGGGGGGTTTAATGAGCAGTTCTTC
TRBV5-1	few	TRBD1	TRBJ1-1	CASSFDRGEAFF	TGCGCCAGCAGCTTCGACAGGGGCGAAGCTTTCTTT
TRBV5-1	.	TRBD1	TRBJ2-5	CASSFPGGGQETQYF	TGCGCCAGCAGCTTTCCAGGGGGCGGCCAAGAGACCCAGTACTTC
TRBV7-2	.	.	TRBJ2-2	CASSLANGLNAGELFF	TGTGCCAGCAGCTTAGCGAACGGACTAAACGCCGGGGAGCTGTTTTTT
TRBV4-2	few	TRBD2	TRBJ2-1	CASSQWGTSGSTEQFF	TGTGCCAGCAGCCAATGGGGGACTAGCGGGAGCACTGAGCAGTTCTTC
TRBV11-3	few	TRBD1	TRBJ1-4	CASSPTGDRGEKLFF	TGTGCCAGCAGCCCAACAGGGGATCGGGGTGAAAAACTGTTTTTT
TRBV18	.	.	TRBJ1-1	CASSPQYKPNTEAFF	TGTGCCAGCTCACCACAGTATAAACCGAACACTGAAGCTTTCTTT
TRBV10-3	once	.	TRBJ2-5	CATGDSPGETQYF	TGTGCCACTGGGGACTCCCCGGGGGAGACCCAGTACTTC
TRBV6-5	.	.	TRBJ2-3	CASRRADTQYF	TGTGCCAGCCGTCGGGCAGATACGCAGTATTTT